The 21 T cell receptor beta chains listed next were all sequenced from one sample in a study of shared clonotypes between healthy human individuals. Positive CCR7 selection of CD45RO-negative cells yielded the naive CD8 cells, and terminally differentiated effector memory CD45RA+ cells were excluded. The repertoire was sequenced with immunoSEQ multiplex PCR; TCRdb's copy has only in-frame clones and lacks some. The repertoire consists of around 2.1 million clones, with 90% to 95% occurring once and the leading ten covering roughly 1.8%. The sequenced sample was naive CD8+ T cells from PBMCs. These receptors were obtained from a man aged 18-30 years in good health. Some clones in this sample may be carry-over from other donors' samples.

This chain uses TRBV29-1 with TRBJ2-1; 12 nucleotides match TRBD2. The J segment lost 7 bases and the V segment lost 1 base, leaving 14 bases of the junction unmatched. From germline, CDR1 is SQVTM and CDR2 ANQGSEA. This CDR3 contains 18 residues. DNA of the CDR3: TGCAGCGTTGAAGGGTTCCAGCTAGCGGGAGGGCCGTTGAATGAGCAGTTCTTC. Translation gives CSVEGFQLAGGPLNEQFF.

This chain's CDR3 is CASSFLVWREGLTDTQYF. CDR3 nucleotides: TGTGCCAGCAGTTTTTTAGTTTGGCGGGAGGGCCTGACAGATACGCAGTATTTT. The chain links TRBV28 to TRBJ2-3, with 9 bases aligning to TRBD2. The CDR3 is made up of 18 amino acids. V gave up 3 bases and J gave up 3 bases; unmatched junction bases: 13. The V gene's germline CDR1 is MDHEN and CDR2 SYDVKM.

The chain joins TRBV4-3 to TRBJ2-1; 7 bases fit TRBD2. With V trimmed by 2 bases and J by 10 bases, 14 bases remained unmatched. The CDR3 runs 16 residues. Germline CDR1 reads LGHNA; CDR2 reads YSLEER. CDR3 sequence reads: CASSQSIRRDGGEQFF. The CDR3, as DNA: TGCGCCAGCAGCCAATCTATACGCCGGGACGGGGGGGAGCAGTTCTTC.

The rearrangement uses TRBV10-2 and TRBJ2-3; maybe TRBD2 (5 bases). V was clipped by 5 bases and J by 6 bases, with 18 bases between them. The V gene's germline CDR1 is WSHSY and CDR2 SAAADI. This CDR3 contains 15 residues. This chain's CDR3 is CASSPLLAFGDTQYF. DNA for the CDR3: TGCGCCAGCAGTCCCCTCCTAGCCTTCGGGGATACGCAGTATTTT.

The rearrangement joins TRBV5-6 to TRBJ2-3; a weak D match, TRBD1 (7 bases). Germline values: CDR1 SGHDT, CDR2 YYEEEE. The V end lost 4 bases, the J end lost 14 bases, and 17 bases lay between the germline ends. The CDR3 runs 12 residues. In DNA form, the CDR3 reads TGTGCCAGCAGCGCGGGACAGCCTGAGGCGTATTTT. Encoded protein: CASSAGQPEAYF.

The sample holds a few counts of this clone. This chain connects TRBV6-1 to TRBJ1-1; TRBD1 might be the D (6 bases). Trimming took off 6 bases at V and 0 bases at J, with 11 bases between the two ends. This CDR3 contains 14 residues. Germline-derived CDR1 and CDR2 are MNHNS and SASEGT. CDR3 region: CASRQTGLNTEAFF. The CDR3 nucleotides read TGTGCCAGCAGACAAACAGGGCTGAACACTGAAGCTTTCTTT.

This chain uses TRBV7-9 with TRBJ2-5, with D perhaps being TRBD1 or TRBD2 (5 bases each). The V and J ends lost 1 base and 7 bases respectively, with 13 bases between them. Germline assignment: CDR1 SEHNR and CDR2 FQNEAQ (reference sequence). The CDR3 runs 14 residues. This CDR3 is CASSLGSGDGTQYF. In DNA, the CDR3 is TGTGCCAGCAGCTTAGGTTCTGGGGACGGGACCCAGTACTTC.

The chain uses TRBV27 and TRBJ1-2; 9 nucleotides agree with TRBD1. The CDR3 loop spans 17 amino acids. V trimming: 0 bases; J trimming: 3 bases; junction bases outside the gene matches: 8. CDR1 is MNHEY, CDR2 SMNVEV, per germline (reference sequence). The CDR3 DNA follows: TGTGCCAGCAGTTTATCAGGACAGGGGCTTTTGGACTATGGCTACACCTTC. This gives the protein CASSLSGQGLLDYGYTF.

The chain employs TRBV7-9 and TRBJ1-1; tentatively, D is TRBD1 (5 bases). The V and J ends lost 1 base and 1 base respectively, with 13 bases between them. The CDR3 covers 16 residues. The germline CDR1 and CDR2 sequences are SEHNR and FQNEAQ (reference sequence). The CDR3 DNA reads TGTGCCAGCAGCTTAGTGGGGGGGAGGCAGAACACTGAAGCTTTCTTT. Its translation is CASSLVGGRQNTEAFF.

V is TRBV18 and J is TRBJ2-7; D is unclear. Per germline, CDR1 KGHSH and CDR2 LQKENI. The germline V and J ends were trimmed by 2 bases and 3 bases, with 11 bases remaining between them. The CDR3 spans 14 residues. Here the CDR3 DNA reads TGTGCCAGCTCACCAGAGAGCAGGAGCTACGAGCAGTACTTC. Residues: CASSPESRSYEQYF.

This clone has only one observation. For the CDR3, the DNA is TGTGCCATCAGTGAGACAGGGCATCAGCCCCAGCATTTT. Translating it yields CAISETGHQPQHF. This sequence joins TRBV10-3 and TRBJ1-5; D perhaps matches TRBD1 (6 bases). CDR1 is ENHRY and CDR2 is SYGVKD in the germline V gene. CDR3 size: 13 residues. The V end was cut by 2 bases, the J end by 5 bases, with 7 bases between.

V usage is TRBV6-5 and J usage is TRBJ1-4; D possibly corresponds to TRBD1 (5 bases). This CDR3 comprises 14 residues. V lost 11 bases to trimming and J lost 2 bases, with 15 bases between them. CDR1 is MNHEY, CDR2 SVGAGI, per germline. CDR3 nucleotide sequence: TGTGCCCCAGCGTCAGGGTCCACTAATGAAAAACTGTTTTTT. It is translated as CAPASGSTNEKLFF.

This clone came up a few times. This chain uses TRBV15 with TRBJ1-5; unclear D gene. The ends were cut back, 11 bases at V and 9 bases at J, with 8 bases in the middle. This CDR3 comprises 9 residues. The germline CDR1 and CDR2 sequences are LNHNV and YYDKDF (reference sequence). Here the CDR3 DNA reads TGTGCCTCCCGGGCGCCCCAGCATTTT. It specifies CASRAPQHF.

The chain is built from TRBV6-5 and TRBJ2-7; 9 nucleotides align to TRBD1. CDR1 and CDR2 (germline): MNHEY, SVGAGI. CDR3 length equals 15 residues. Trimming took 10 bases from V and 4 from J; bases not matched to a gene: 14. CDR3 in DNA: TGTGCCACCTCCCTTGGGACAGGGATTAGATACGAGCAGTACTTC. Protein product: CATSLGTGIRYEQYF.

This chain links TRBV28 with TRBJ2-7; D might be TRBD1 or TRBD2, each matching 5 bases. V gave up 7 bases and J gave up 3 bases, with 19 bases separating them. Looked up from germline, CDR1 is MDHEN and CDR2 is SYDVKM. The CDR3 covers 15 residues. The CDR3 reads CASTLGASGYYEQYF. CDR3 DNA: TGTGCCAGCACACTAGGGGCCTCCGGTTACTACGAGCAGTACTTC. Using reference TRBV28 and TRBJ2-7 for the parts outside the CDR3, the full variable domain is DVKVTQSSRYLVKRTGEKVFLECVQDMDHENMFWYRQDPGLGLRLIYFSYDVKMKEKGDIPEGYSVSREKKERFSLILESASTNQTSMYLCASTLGASGYYEQYFGPGTRLTVT.

The chain is built from TRBV28 and TRBJ1-5; TRBD1 might be the D (5 bases). Germline values: CDR1 MDHEN, CDR2 SYDVKM. The CDR3 spans 16 residues. V shed 5 bases and J shed 1 base, with 15 bases lying between them. The CDR3 loop reads CASSTFGAISNQPQHF. The CDR3 nucleotides are TGTGCCAGCAGTACTTTTGGGGCGATCAGCAATCAGCCCCAGCATTTT. The full variable domain, rest sourced from reference TRBV28 and TRBJ1-5, is DVKVTQSSRYLVKRTGEKVFLECVQDMDHENMFWYRQDPGLGLRLIYFSYDVKMKEKGDIPEGYSVSREKKERFSLILESASTNQTSMYLCASSTFGAISNQPQHFGDGTRLSIL.

Turning to this clone: Other nucleotide sequences in the sample specify the same CDR3. The gene calls are TRBV10-3 and TRBJ1-2; D unresolved. The germline V and J ends were trimmed by 6 bases and 7 bases, with 9 bases remaining between them. The germline gives CDR1 ENHRY, CDR2 SYGVKD. The CDR3 runs to 11 residues. The CDR3 loop reads CAISEGGGYTF. DNA for the CDR3: TGTGCCATCAGCGAGGGCGGTGGCTACACCTTC.

The chain combines TRBV30 with TRBJ1-2; D remains unclear. Trimming shortened V by 8 bases and J by 3 bases, and 16 bases separated the two germline ends. The CDR3 spans 13 residues. Germline V gene data show CDR1 as GTSNPN and CDR2 as SVGIG (reference sequence). The CDR3 DNA reads as TGTGCCGGGTGGGGTCTGCAGGACTATGGCTACACCTTC. It translates to CAGWGLQDYGYTF.

This chain links TRBV2 with TRBJ2-1, with D possibly TRBD2 on 5 matching bases. The CDR3 contains 14 residues. The ends were cut back, 3 bases at V and 9 bases at J, with 15 bases in the middle. Germline assignment: CDR1 SNHLY and CDR2 FYNNEI. The CDR3 loop reads CASSDSGKYSEQFF. The CDR3 DNA sequence: TGTGCCAGCAGTGACAGCGGAAAGTACTCTGAGCAGTTCTTC.

This clone was seen once. This chain connects TRBV9 to TRBJ2-1; 9 bases are a match to TRBD2. With V trimmed by 0 bases and J by 7 bases, 8 bases remained unmatched. This CDR3 has 16 amino acids. Germline V lookup: CDR1 SGDLS, CDR2 YYNGEE. CDR3 residues: CASSVGAGGPRNEQFF. The CDR3, as DNA: TGTGCCAGCAGCGTAGGTGCGGGAGGGCCGCGAAATGAGCAGTTCTTC.

This clone was seen just once. Other nucleotide sequences from this sample produce the same CDR3. J is TRBJ2-1 and V is TRBV9, with D maybe TRBD2 (5 bases). The CDR3 covers 15 residues. CDR1 is SGDLS and CDR2 is YYNGEE in the germline V gene. V was clipped by 0 bases and J by 0 bases, with 7 bases between them. This chain's CDR3 is CASSVEGGSYNEQFF. The CDR3 nucleotides are TGTGCCAGCAGCGTAGAAGGAGGCTCCTACAATGAGCAGTTCTTC. The full variable domain, completed using reference TRBV9 and TRBJ2-1, is DSGVTQTPKHLITATGQRVTLRCSPRSGDLSVYWYQQSLDQGLQFLIQYYNGEERAKGNILERFSAQQFPDLHSELNLSSLELGDSALYFCASSVEGGSYNEQFFGPGTRLTVL.